This TCR beta chain was retrieved from a study of blood T cell repertoires in COVID-19. Study at large: PBMCs, B-cell-depleted T cells, or T cells were the source of the cDNA or gDNA that made up the material.

The CDR3 is made up of 16 amino acids. V gave up 8 bases and J gave up 1 base; unmatched junction bases: 12. Germline CDR1 is SNHLY and CDR2 is FYNNEI. Original analysis: It was from reference gene primer amplification that nucleated cell counts were estimated. The data were produced by immunoSEQ multiplex PCR, yet TCRdb's version contains in-frame clones alone and is incomplete. V and J calls and clone size follow that table, whereas D and trimming were derived from the DNA. This table has around 100,000 clones, 75% to 95% appearing once. The TCR was taken from a man in his forties or fifties with acute or convalescent COVID-19. Material for sequencing was peripheral blood. The gene calls are TRBV2 and TRBJ1-1, with 8 positions matching TRBD1. CDR3 protein: CASSLVRTGRNTEAFF. The CDR3 DNA sequence: TGTGCCAGCTCATTAGTTCGGACAGGGAGGAACACTGAAGCTTTCTTT. Complete variable domain (other parts from reference TRBV2 and TRBJ1-1): EPEVTQTPSHQVTQMGQEVILRCVPISNHLYFYWYRQILGQKVEFLVSFYNNEISEKSEIFDDQFSVERPDGSNFTLKIRSTKLEDSAMYFCASSLVRTGRNTEAFFGQGTRLTVV.